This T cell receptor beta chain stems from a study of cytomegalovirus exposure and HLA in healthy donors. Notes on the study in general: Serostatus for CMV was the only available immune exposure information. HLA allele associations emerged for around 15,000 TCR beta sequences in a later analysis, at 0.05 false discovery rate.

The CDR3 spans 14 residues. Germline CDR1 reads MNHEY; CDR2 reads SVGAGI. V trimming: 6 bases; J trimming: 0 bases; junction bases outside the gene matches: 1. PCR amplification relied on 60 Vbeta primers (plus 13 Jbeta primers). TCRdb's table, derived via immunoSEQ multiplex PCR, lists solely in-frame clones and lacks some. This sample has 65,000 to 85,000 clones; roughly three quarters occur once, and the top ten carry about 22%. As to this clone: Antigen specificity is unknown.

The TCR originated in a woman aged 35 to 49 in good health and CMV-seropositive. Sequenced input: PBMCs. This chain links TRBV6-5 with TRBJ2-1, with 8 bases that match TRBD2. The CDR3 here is CASSGTSSYNEQFF. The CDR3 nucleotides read TGTGCCAGCAGCGGGACTAGCTCCTACAATGAGCAGTTCTTC.